Given below is one T cell receptor (beta chain) in context. CDR3 length: 12 residues. Germline lookup yields CDR1 SGHDT and CDR2 YYEEEE. Trimming shortened V by 4 bases and J by 10 bases, and 12 bases separated the two germline ends. This record belongs to a study of blood T cell repertoires in COVID-19. About the study: Both acute and convalescent COVID-19 samples were obtained from the United States, Italy and Spain.

TCRdb's table, derived via immunoSEQ multiplex PCR, lists solely in-frame clones and lacks some. The sample lists approximately 150,000 clones, 70% to 90% occurring once. The clonotype originates from a human donor in a cohort sampled during active COVID-19. The sample taken for sequencing was peripheral blood. The chain employs TRBV5-6 and TRBJ2-1; D call uncertain. As DNA, the CDR3 is TGTGCCAGCAGCCCGACGACACGGGAGCAGTTCTTC. Amino acid sequence: CASSPTTREQFF.